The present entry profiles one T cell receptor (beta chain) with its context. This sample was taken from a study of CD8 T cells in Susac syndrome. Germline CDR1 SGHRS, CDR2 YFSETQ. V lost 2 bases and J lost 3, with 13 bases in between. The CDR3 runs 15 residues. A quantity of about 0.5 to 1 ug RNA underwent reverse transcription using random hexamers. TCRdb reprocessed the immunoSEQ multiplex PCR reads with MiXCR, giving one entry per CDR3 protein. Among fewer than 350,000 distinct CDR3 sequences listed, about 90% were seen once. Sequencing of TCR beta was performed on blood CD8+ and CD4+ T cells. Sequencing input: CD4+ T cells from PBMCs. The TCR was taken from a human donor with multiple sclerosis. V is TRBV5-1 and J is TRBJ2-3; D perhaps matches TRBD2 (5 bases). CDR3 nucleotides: TGCGCCAGCAGCTTCCGGACTCATTTTACAGATACGCAGTATTTT. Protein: CASSFRTHFTDTQYF.